This T cell receptor beta chain comes out of a study of vaccination effects on CD4 cells after COVID-19 (dated by TCRdb to between 2021 and 2023). Some background on the complete study: In the ViraFEST assay, PBMC were stimulated with viral peptide pools, and TCR sequencing was then used to find antigen-specific CD4+ T cell clonotypes based on their expansion. Each participant received two doses of an mRNA SARS-CoV-2 vaccine, either BNT162b2 or mRNA-1273. Each well held two million PBMC cultured in IMDM containing about 5.4% human AB serum, 8.5 to 10 IU/ml IL-2 and gentamicin, along with approximately 10 ug/ml peptides. SARS-CoV-2 spike-specific CD4+ TCR repertoires were compared before and after mRNA vaccination in COVID-19 convalescent patients and in infection-naive vaccine recipients. A total of 10 COVID-19 convalescent patients and a few SARS-CoV-2-naive healthy vaccine recipients were included in the full study. Cultures from other donors in the study were sequenced using the Oncomine TCR Beta short-read assay on an Illumina iSeq 100. Results the study describes overall, beyond this receptor: Clones induced by infection and clones induced by vaccination both contracted markedly at late timepoints after vaccination, which fits with T cell responses waning over time. In healthy vaccine recipients, vaccine-induced clones were almost all SARS-CoV-2 mono-reactive, with only 1 of 255 being cross-reactive with common cold coronaviruses. Only a small number of convalescent patients were included, and no early post-infection timepoints were available, which limited the study.

For this clone: Its specific antigen is unknown. Base qualities are not recorded, but no much larger clone differs from it by a single base.

V loses 3 bases, J loses 4 bases, and the germline ends lie 13 bases apart. There are 14 amino acids in the CDR3, from cysteine to phenylalanine inclusive. The kept DNA is CDR3 alone, 42 bases in frame from the first base. From the germline V gene, CDR1 is SNHLY and CDR2 is FYNNEI. After around 10 days of culture, CD4+ T cells were isolated with the EasySep CD4+ T cell isolation kit. None of the healthy vaccine recipients had a prior SARS-CoV-2 infection, which was confirmed by nucleocapsid antibody tests that came back negative both before and after vaccination. On days 3 and 7, half of the culture medium was replaced with fresh IL-2-containing medium. Unless noted otherwise, every peptide stimulation condition was grown in triplicate wells. PBMC were separated from whole blood using Ficoll-Paque Plus gradient centrifugation and were then either cryopreserved at -140C or used fresh. Genomic DNA was extracted from cultured CD4+ T cells with the QIAamp micro DNA kit.

The library was generated by the immunoSEQ multiplex PCR assay. DNA from the cultured and isolated CD4+ T cells underwent TCR beta CDR3 sequencing. As for the authors' bioinformatics: Non-productive TCR sequences were removed, reads were trimmed to the CDR3 region, and CDR3s of at least 7 amino acids were retained. Antigen-specific clonotypes were identified with the MANAFEST web app by comparing expansion in peptide wells against reference cultures. Positive clones required FDR<0.05 expansion versus reference and all other wells, odds ratio above 5, and frequency above 0.1% in two replicate wells. A clonotype was defined as cross-reactive if the clonotype was significantly expanded both in SARS-CoV-2 spike wells and in at least one common cold coronavirus spike condition. CDR3 similarity was assessed by Levenshtein distance with the stringdist R package, and unrooted trees were built with ape in R 3.6.1. Drawn from immuneACCESS, this table holds only the in-frame rearrangements with V and J called that TCRdb kept. Clones are partly lost; checked studies trace under half to an unresolved V gene and leave the rest unexplained. The V and J calls and the clone size are those of that table, but D and trimming were determined from the DNA. In this sample the table shows fewer than 35,000 clones, approximately 70% of which occur a single time. Roughly 3.8% of the sample goes to the ten largest clones.

This specimen was CD4+ T cells from PBMCs cultured without peptide, taken before COVID-19 vaccination. The source of this sequence is a human donor who received a COVID-19 vaccine. The sequence links TRBV2 to TRBJ2-7; the D gene is perhaps TRBD1, on 7 matching bases. In nucleotide form, the sequence is TGTGCCAGCAGTGACCAGGAGGGGGCTTACGAGCAGTACTTC. Translation gives CASSDQEGAYEQYF.